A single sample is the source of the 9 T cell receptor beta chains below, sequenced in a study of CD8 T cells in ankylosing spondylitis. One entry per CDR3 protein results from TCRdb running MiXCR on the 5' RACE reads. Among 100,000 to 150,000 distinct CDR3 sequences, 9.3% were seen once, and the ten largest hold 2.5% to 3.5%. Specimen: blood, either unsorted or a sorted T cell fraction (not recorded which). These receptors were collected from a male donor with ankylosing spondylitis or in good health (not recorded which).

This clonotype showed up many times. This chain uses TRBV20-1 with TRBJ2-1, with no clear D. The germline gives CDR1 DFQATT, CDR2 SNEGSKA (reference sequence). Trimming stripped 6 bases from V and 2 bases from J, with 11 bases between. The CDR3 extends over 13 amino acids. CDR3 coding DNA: TGCAGTGCCCGACTGAGAACCTACAATGAGCAGTTCTTC. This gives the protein CSARLRTYNEQFF.

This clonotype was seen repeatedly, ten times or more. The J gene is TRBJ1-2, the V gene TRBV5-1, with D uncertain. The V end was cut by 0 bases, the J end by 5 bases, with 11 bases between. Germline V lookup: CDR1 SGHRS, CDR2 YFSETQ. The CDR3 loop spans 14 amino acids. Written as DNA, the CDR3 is TGCGCCAGCAGCTTGGAAGGATTCGGTTATGGCTACACCTTC. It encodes CASSLEGFGYGYTF.

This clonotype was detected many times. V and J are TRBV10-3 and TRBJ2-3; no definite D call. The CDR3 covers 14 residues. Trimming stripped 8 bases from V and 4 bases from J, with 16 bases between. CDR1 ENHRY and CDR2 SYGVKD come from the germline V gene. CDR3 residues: CAISAQLVPDTQYF. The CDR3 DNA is TGTGCCATCTCGGCCCAGTTAGTGCCAGATACGCAGTATTTT.

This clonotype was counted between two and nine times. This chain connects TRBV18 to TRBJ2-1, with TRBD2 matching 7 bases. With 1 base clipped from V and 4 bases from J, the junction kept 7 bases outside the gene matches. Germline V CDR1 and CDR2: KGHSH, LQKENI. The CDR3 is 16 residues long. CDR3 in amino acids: CASSPLWASGYNEQFF. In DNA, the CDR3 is TGTGCCAGCTCACCACTCTGGGCTAGCGGTTACAATGAGCAGTTCTTC.

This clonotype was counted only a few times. CDR3 bases: TGTGCCAGCAGCTTAGGGGAGGGGGCGAACACCGGGGAGCTGTTTTTT. It translates to CASSLGEGANTGELFF. This chain uses TRBV7-7 with TRBJ2-2; D might be TRBD2 (7 bases). Trimming took 1 base from V and 0 from J, leaving 9 bases between them. The CDR3 is 16 residues long. Per germline, CDR1 SSHAT and CDR2 FNYEAQ (reference sequence).

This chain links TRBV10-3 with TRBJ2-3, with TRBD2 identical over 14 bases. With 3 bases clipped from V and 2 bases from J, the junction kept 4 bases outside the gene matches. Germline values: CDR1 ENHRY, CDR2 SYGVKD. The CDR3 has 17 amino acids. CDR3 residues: CAISDLTSGRATDTQYF. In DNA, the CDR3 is TGTGCCATCAGTGACCTGACTAGCGGGAGGGCCACAGATACGCAGTATTTT.

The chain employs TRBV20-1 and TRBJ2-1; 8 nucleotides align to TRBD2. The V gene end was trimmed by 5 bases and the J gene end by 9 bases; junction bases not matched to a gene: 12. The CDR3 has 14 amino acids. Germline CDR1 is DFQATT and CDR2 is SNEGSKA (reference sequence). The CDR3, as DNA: TGCAGTGCTTCCGGGACTAGTCGGGGCGGTGAGCAGTTCTTC. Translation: CSASGTSRGGEQFF.

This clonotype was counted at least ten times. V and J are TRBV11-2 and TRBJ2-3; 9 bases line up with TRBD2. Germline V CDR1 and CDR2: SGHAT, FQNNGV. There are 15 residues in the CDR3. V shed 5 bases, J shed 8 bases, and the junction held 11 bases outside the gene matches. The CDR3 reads CASSLIAGAPGTQYF. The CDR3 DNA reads TGTGCCAGCAGCCTGATAGCGGGAGCTCCCGGTACGCAGTATTTT.

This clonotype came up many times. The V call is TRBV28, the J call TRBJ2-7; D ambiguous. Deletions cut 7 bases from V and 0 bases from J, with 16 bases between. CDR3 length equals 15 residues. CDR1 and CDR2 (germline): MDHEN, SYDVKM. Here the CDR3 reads CASNESEKSSYEQYF. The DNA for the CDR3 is TGTGCCAGCAACGAGAGCGAGAAGAGCTCCTACGAGCAGTACTTC.